This TCR beta chain comes out of a study of vaccination effects on CD4 cells after COVID-19. On the study more broadly: Each well held approximately 2.2 million PBMC cultured with around 9.4 ug/ml peptides and roughly 11 IU/ml IL-2.

Following 10 days of culture, CD4+ T cells were isolated. The vaccine given was either BNT162b2 or mRNA-1273, in two doses. Germline V lookup: CDR1 SGHRS, CDR2 YFSETQ. V was shortened by 5 bases and J by 5 bases, with 4 bases between the two germline ends. The CDR3 runs 10 residues. Some clones are missing from TCRdb's copy, which holds only in-frame ones; the method was immunoSEQ multiplex PCR. The repertoire holds 60,000 to 80,000 clones, just under 75% seen once, with 2.2% in the top ten. Study results and caveats: Recruitment yielded few convalescent patients, and the study had no early post-infection timepoints.

As for this clone: The target antigen is unknown.

V is TRBV5-1 and J is TRBJ1-2; D is uncertain. The sample consisted of CD4+ T cells from PBMCs cultured without peptide, taken after COVID-19 vaccination. The TCR sequence derives from a human donor who received a COVID-19 vaccine. The CDR3 DNA reads as TGCGCCAGCAGTAAGTATGGCTACACCTTC. Its translation is CASSKYGYTF.